Listed here is a single T cell receptor beta chain. The data derive from a study of blood T cell repertoires in COVID-19. CDR1 is MGHRA, CDR2 YSYEKL, per germline. V lost 0 bases and J lost 8, with 22 bases in between. The CDR3 length is 17 residues. Per the study methods: Using reference gene primer amplification, nucleated cell counts were estimated. Data came from immunoSEQ multiplex PCR; TCRdb stores just in-frame clones and leaves some out. The D gene and trimming were derived from the DNA, and the V and J assignments and clone size from that table. The sample holds 250,000 to 300,000 clones, around nine tenths seen once.

This receptor was identified in a man aged 25-45 years with active or convalescent COVID-19. The chain employs TRBV4-1 and TRBJ1-1; maybe TRBD1 (5 bases). Sequencing input: peripheral blood. The DNA of the CDR3 is TGCGCCAGCAGCCAAGAGCGGGGACTGGGCAGGGCAGGGGAAGCTTTCTTT. Its protein product is CASSQERGLGRAGEAFF.